Listed here is a single T cell receptor (beta chain). Per the authors' pipeline: Reference gene primers were amplified, and this amplification served to estimate nucleated cell counts. Data came from immunoSEQ multiplex PCR; TCRdb stores just in-frame clones and leaves some out. D and trimming come from the DNA, and the V and J calls and clone size come from that table. This table holds roughly 200,000 clones, around 80% found once. Germline V gene data show CDR1 as SGHRS and CDR2 as YFSETQ. The CDR3 sequence is 13 residues long. V shed 4 bases, J shed 12 bases, and the junction held 11 bases outside the gene matches. This record belongs to a study of blood T cell repertoires in COVID-19. The overall study: Researchers got acute and convalescent COVID-19 samples from the United States, Italy and Spain. PBMCs, B-cell-depleted T cells, or T cells provided the cDNA or gDNA that made up the material.

The rearrangement uses TRBV5-1 and TRBJ2-7, with 9 nucleotides matching TRBD1. The specimen was peripheral blood. The source is a woman aged 80 or older with active or convalescent COVID-19. CDR3 residues: CASSLLAPGQGYF. The CDR3 nucleotides are TGCGCCAGCAGCCTGCTGGCTCCGGGACAGGGGTACTTC.